Below are 28 T cell receptor beta chains sequenced from a single sample in a study of CD8+ T cells in alopecia areata. Extraction of RNA preceded its reverse transcription into cDNA, which served as the sequencing template. TCRdb keeps only in-frame clones here, not all; method: immunoSEQ multiplex PCR. The profile shows some 210,000 clones, approximately 67% of them singletons. Treatment given: oral pan-JAK inhibitor, 5-10 mg twice daily. Sequenced here: CD4+ T cells sorted from blood, sampled at week 44, from a patient treated with tofacitinib. These receptors came from a human donor with alopecia areata.

This clone was seen more than once but under ten times. The genes are TRBV29-1 and TRBJ1-2, with no clear D. CDR1 and CDR2 (germline): SQVTM, ANQGSEA. The CDR3 sequence is 17 residues long. V was pared by 0 bases and J by 2 bases, with 19 bases between. The CDR3 bases are TGCAGCGTTGAAGATCCCCCGACACTCTTTCCCAACTATGGCTACACCTTC. Its protein product is CSVEDPPTLFPNYGYTF.

The CDR3 sequence is CASILTGGRAGELFF. For the CDR3, the DNA is TGTGCCAGCATCCTTACAGGGGGCCGGGCCGGGGAGCTGTTTTTT. The rearrangement joins TRBV5-6 to TRBJ2-2, with 9 bases identical to TRBD1. The CDR3 covers 15 residues. V shed 6 bases, J shed 6 bases, and the junction held 9 bases outside the gene matches. Looked up from germline, CDR1 is SGHDT and CDR2 is YYEEEE.

This clone showed up just once. The chain is built from TRBV2 and TRBJ1-5, with D possibly matching TRBD1 (6 bases). This CDR3 has 15 residues. Germline assignment: CDR1 SNHLY and CDR2 FYNNEI. V was clipped by 6 bases and J by 4 bases, with 16 bases between them. The CDR3 DNA follows: TGTGCCAGCAGGAGGGGGAGCGGGGGGAATCAGCCCCAGCATTTT. It translates to CASRRGSGGNQPQHF. The full variable domain, its missing parts supplied by reference TRBV2 and TRBJ1-5, is EPEVTQTPSHQVTQMGQEVILRCVPISNHLYFYWYRQILGQKVEFLVSFYNNEISEKSEIFDDQFSVERPDGSNFTLKIRSTKLEDSAMYFCASRRGSGGNQPQHFGDGTRLSIL.

This chain joins TRBV7-2 and TRBJ2-5; tentative D call: TRBD2 (6 bases). Germline CDR1 and CDR2: SGHTA and FQGNSA. V lost 4 bases to trimming and J lost 2 bases, with 17 bases between them. CDR3 length: 16 amino acids. CDR3 nucleotides: TGTGCCAGCAGCTCACCTGGGGGGATGGGGCAAGAGACCCAGTACTTC. It translates to CASSSPGGMGQETQYF.

The V gene is TRBV5-6, the J gene TRBJ2-7; D unclear. The V end lost 0 bases, the J end lost 3 bases, and 4 bases lay between the germline ends. The CDR3 is made up of 12 amino acids. In germline, CDR1 is SGHDT, CDR2 YYEEEE. The chain's CDR3 is CASSLDNYEQYF. The DNA of the CDR3 is TGTGCCAGCAGCTTGGACAACTACGAGCAGTACTTC.

This sequence joins TRBV2 and TRBJ2-3; tentative D call: TRBD1 (5 bases). Germline V gene lookup returns CDR1 SNHLY and CDR2 FYNNEI. With 6 bases removed from V and 6 bases from J, the gap between germline ends came to 13 bases. The CDR3 contains 13 residues. The CDR3 here is CASSVEGVDTQYF. In DNA form, the CDR3 reads TGTGCCAGCAGCGTAGAAGGGGTCGATACGCAGTATTTT. Together with reference TRBV2 and TRBJ2-3, the CDR3 gives the full variable domain: EPEVTQTPSHQVTQMGQEVILRCVPISNHLYFYWYRQILGQKVEFLVSFYNNEISEKSEIFDDQFSVERPDGSNFTLKIRSTKLEDSAMYFCASSVEGVDTQYFGPGTRLTVL.

The chain combines TRBV18 with TRBJ2-7; D remains ambiguous. V lost 6 bases to trimming and J lost 1 base, with 13 bases between them. From germline, CDR1 is KGHSH and CDR2 LQKENI. The CDR3 extends over 14 amino acids. CDR3 DNA: TGTGCCAGCTCCCCGACCACCCATTCCTACGAGCAGTACTTC. Its protein product is CASSPTTHSYEQYF.

Only one count was recorded for this clone. The chain uses TRBV5-1 and TRBJ2-2, with TRBD1 matching over 7 bases. This CDR3 contains 15 residues. The V gene end was trimmed by 4 bases and the J gene end by 3 bases; junction bases not matched to a gene: 6. Germline lookup yields CDR1 SGHRS and CDR2 YFSETQ. The CDR3: CASSPRDSYTGELFF. In nucleotides, the CDR3 is TGCGCCAGCAGCCCCCGGGACAGCTACACCGGGGAGCTGTTTTTT.

This clone was detected only a few times. The rearrangement joins TRBV29-1 to TRBJ1-4, with D possibly TRBD1 on 5 matching bases. V was shortened by 8 bases and J by 5 bases, with 12 bases between the two germline ends. CDR3 size: 12 residues. Per the germline V gene, CDR1 is SQVTM and CDR2 is ANQGSEA. CDR3 sequence reads: CSSRDPNEKLFF. In nucleotides, the CDR3 is TGCAGCAGCCGGGACCCAAATGAAAAACTGTTTTTT.

V and J are TRBV15 and TRBJ2-5; D is unresolved. Germline assignment: CDR1 LNHNV and CDR2 YYDKDF (reference sequence). The CDR3 is 14 amino acids. Between the trimmed V and J ends, which lost 5 bases and 4 bases, there was a span of 14 bases. This CDR3 reads CATSSPPDGETQYF. For the CDR3, the DNA is TGTGCCACCAGCTCCCCCCCCGACGGAGAGACCCAGTACTTC.

This clone was seen only a few times. The CDR3 DNA sequence: TGTGCCATCAGTGAGTACGGCGGCCAAGAGACCCAGTACTTC. It is translated as CAISEYGGQETQYF. The V gene is TRBV10-3, the J gene TRBJ2-5; no firm D call. Germline V lookup: CDR1 ENHRY, CDR2 SYGVKD. The ends were cut back, 1 base at V and 1 base at J, with 7 bases in the middle. This CDR3 has 14 residues.

The V and J genes are TRBV30 and TRBJ2-5, with D tentatively TRBD1 or TRBD2 (6 bases each). V was cut by 0 bases and J by 1 base, with 12 bases left in between. The CDR3 loop spans 15 amino acids. Germline CDR1 reads GTSNPN; CDR2 reads SVGIG (reference sequence). The CDR3 loop reads CAWSVRGLPQETQYF. CDR3 nucleotides: TGTGCCTGGAGTGTACGGGGGCTACCCCAAGAGACCCAGTACTTC.

V usage is TRBV9 and J usage is TRBJ2-3; unclear D gene. CDR3 size: 11 residues. Germline lookup yields CDR1 SGDLS and CDR2 YYNGEE. Trimming pared 7 bases from V and 3 bases from J, leaving 6 bases between. For the CDR3, the DNA is TGTGCCAGCTCAACTACAGATACGCAGTATTTT. Protein: CASSTTDTQYF.

This clone occurred a few times. V usage is TRBV29-1 and J usage is TRBJ1-1; the D is unclear. This CDR3 region has 13 residues. Germline CDR1 is SQVTM and CDR2 is ANQGSEA. Trimming removed 4 bases at V and 1 base at J, with 10 bases between. DNA of the CDR3: TGCAGCGTTGTACGACATAAGAACACTGAAGCTTTCTTT. This encodes CSVVRHKNTEAFF.

The chain is built from TRBV4-1 and TRBJ1-2, with 10 nucleotides matching TRBD1. J was trimmed by 5 bases and V by 3 bases; bases with no gene match: 6. In germline, CDR1 is MGHRA, CDR2 YSYEKL. The CDR3 has 15 residues. Written as DNA, the CDR3 is TGCGCCAGCAGCCAGGACAGGGGGATTTGGTATGGCTACACCTTC. Residues: CASSQDRGIWYGYTF.

The V call is TRBV18, the J call TRBJ2-3; TRBD2 matches at 8 bases. The CDR3 runs 15 residues. Germline values: CDR1 KGHSH, CDR2 LQKENI. V lost 1 base to trimming and J lost 2 bases; unmatched junction nucleotides: 2. Here the CDR3 reads CASSPRSGATDTQYF. CDR3 in DNA: TGTGCCAGCTCACCACGTAGCGGGGCCACAGATACGCAGTATTTT.

The chain uses TRBV29-1 and TRBJ1-2; possibly TRBD1 for D (6 bases). Germline V gene lookup returns CDR1 SQVTM and CDR2 ANQGSEA. Trimming cost V 1 base and J 7 bases, with 13 bases left between them. The CDR3 sequence is 13 residues long. CDR3 DNA: TGCAGCGTTGAAGTACCGGGGGCGCGTGGCTACACCTTC. Protein product: CSVEVPGARGYTF. Using reference TRBV29-1 and TRBJ1-2 for the parts outside the CDR3, the full variable domain is SAVISQKPSRDICQRGTSLTIQCQVDSQVTMMFWYRQQPGQSLTLIATANQGSEATYESGFVIDKFPISRPNLTFSTLTVSNMSPEDSSIYLCSVEVPGARGYTFGSGTRLTVV.

The chain has TRBV7-2 and TRBJ1-1; D remains ambiguous. The CDR3 sequence is 13 residues long. The germline V and J ends were trimmed by 4 bases and 4 bases, with 10 bases remaining between them. Per the germline V gene, CDR1 is SGHTA and CDR2 is FQGNSA. CDR3 region: CASSSVDGTEAFF. The CDR3 nucleotides are TGTGCCAGCAGCTCAGTAGACGGCACTGAAGCTTTCTTT. Supplemented by reference TRBV7-2 and TRBJ1-1, the full variable domain reads GAGVSQSPSNKVTEKGKDVELRCDPISGHTALYWYRQSLGQGLEFLIYFQGNSAPDKSGLPSDRFSAERTGGSVSTLTIQRTQQEDSAVYLCASSSVDGTEAFFGQGTRLTVV.

The sample holds a few counts of this clone. The chain joins TRBV29-1 to TRBJ2-2, with D possibly called TRBD1 or TRBD2 (5 bases each). Between the trimmed V and J ends, which lost 6 bases and 5 bases, there was a span of 13 bases. Germline V CDR1 and CDR2: SQVTM, ANQGSEA. The CDR3 is made up of 13 amino acids. The CDR3 nucleotides are TGCAGCGTGGGGACCCTAGGGACCGGGGAGCTGTTTTTT. It codes for CSVGTLGTGELFF.

The rearrangement uses TRBV6-6 and TRBJ2-3; TRBD2 matches 14 bases. There are 15 residues in the CDR3. V gave up 4 bases and J gave up 7 bases; unmatched junction bases: 4. The germline V gene has CDR1 MNHNY and CDR2 SVGAGI (reference sequence). This CDR3 reads CASSSGTSGGNTQYF. CDR3 coding DNA: TGTGCCAGCAGTTCCGGGACTAGCGGGGGTAATACGCAGTATTTT.

This clone was recorded a few times. The chain links TRBV12-5 to TRBJ1-3; 7 bases fit TRBD1. The CDR3 sequence is 15 residues long. The germline V gene encodes CDR1 LGHNT and CDR2 FRNRAP. V was pared by 1 base and J by 2 bases, with 2 bases of the junction left unmatched. CDR3 DNA: TGTGCTAGTGGTTTGGCCACAGGGGCTGGAAACACCATATATTTT. Encoded protein: CASGLATGAGNTIYF.

The V gene is TRBV30, the J gene TRBJ2-1; no clear D. The germline V gene has CDR1 GTSNPN and CDR2 SVGIG (reference sequence). Between the trimmed V and J ends, which lost 3 bases and 9 bases, there was a span of 21 bases. The CDR3 contains 15 residues. The CDR3 DNA follows: TGTGCCTGGAGGGCCGGCAGAAGTTTATCTGTTGAGCAGTTCTTC. The encoded protein is CAWRAGRSLSVEQFF.

The V gene is TRBV4-3, the J gene TRBJ1-6; no clear D. V dropped 0 bases and J dropped 10 bases, with 7 bases sitting between them. The CDR3 is 13 residues long. Germline CDR1 and CDR2: LGHNA and YSLEER. The CDR3 bases are TGCGCCAGCAGCCAAGAGGCCGGATCACCCCTCCACTTT. Its protein is CASSQEAGSPLHF.

This clone was found a few times. This chain joins TRBV19 and TRBJ2-5; 8 bases align to TRBD1. Germline CDR1 LNHDA, CDR2 SQIVND (reference sequence). The CDR3 length is 14 residues. V dropped 3 bases and J dropped 4; count of bases not matched to a gene: 4. CDR3 amino acids: CASSITGGTETQYF. In DNA, the CDR3 is TGTGCCAGTAGTATCACAGGGGGAACAGAGACCCAGTACTTC.

The CDR3 DNA follows: TGTGCCAGCAAGATGGTGTTCACGAGCTCCTACGAGCAGTACTTC. Protein sequence: CASKMVFTSSYEQYF. The chain combines TRBV7-2 with TRBJ2-7; D unresolved. In germline, CDR1 is SGHTA, CDR2 FQGNSA. This CDR3 region has 15 residues. V gave up 7 bases and J gave up 0 bases, with 16 bases separating them.

This clone was detected a few times. The J gene is TRBJ2-7, the V gene TRBV6-1; tentative D call: TRBD1 (5 bases). This CDR3 has 13 residues. From germline, CDR1 is MNHNS and CDR2 SASEGT. Trimming removed 4 bases from V and 4 bases from J, with 11 bases in between. CDR3 bases: TGTGCCAGCAGTGGGGGCGTCAGATACGAGCAGTACTTC. Residues: CASSGGVRYEQYF.

V and J are TRBV7-2 and TRBJ1-1; 7 bases are shared with TRBD1. There are 15 residues in the CDR3. The germline V gene encodes CDR1 SGHTA and CDR2 FQGNSA. J gave up 1 base and V 5 bases, and 7 bases lay outside the gene matches. CDR3 DNA: TGTGCCAGCAGCAACCGGACAGGCAGGAACACTGAAGCTTTCTTT. Protein product: CASSNRTGRNTEAFF. The full variable domain, in which reference TRBV7-2 and TRBJ1-1 provide the parts outside the CDR3, is GAGVSQSPSNKVTEKGKDVELRCDPISGHTALYWYRQSLGQGLEFLIYFQGNSAPDKSGLPSDRFSAERTGGSVSTLTIQRTQQEDSAVYLCASSNRTGRNTEAFFGQGTRLTVV.

The gene calls are TRBV4-3 and TRBJ2-3; 7 bases are shared with TRBD1. The V gene's germline CDR1 is LGHNA and CDR2 YSLEER. This CDR3 is built from 17 residues. Unmatched junction bases numbered 6, after V lost 0 bases and J lost 0 bases. The CDR3, as DNA: TGCGCCAGCAGCCAAGAAGGGGGCAGCTCCAGCACAGATACGCAGTATTTT. It encodes CASSQEGGSSSTDTQYF.